Listed here is a single TCR beta chain. These data come from a study of cytomegalovirus exposure and HLA in healthy donors. V dropped 0 bases and J dropped 4 bases, with 6 bases sitting between them. This CDR3 is built from 14 residues. From germline, CDR1 is SGHVS and CDR2 FNYEAQ. Both 60 Vbeta primers and 13 Jbeta primers went into the PCR. The repertoire was sequenced with immunoSEQ multiplex PCR; TCRdb's copy has only in-frame clones and lacks some. The sample lists 150,000 to 200,000 clones; approximately 72% were seen once. The TCR was taken from a human donor in good health. The chain recombines TRBV7-6 with TRBJ2-2; D possibly corresponds to TRBD2 (6 bases). The sample consisted of PBMCs. The CDR3 nucleotides are TGTGCCAGCAGCTTAGCGGGGGGCACCGGGGAGCTGTTTTTT. Translating gives CASSLAGGTGELFF.